The 21 T cell receptor beta chains presented below share a single source sample, sequenced in a study of T cells in localized non-small cell lung cancer. Only in-frame clones appear in the TCRdb table, and some are missing; sequencing was by immunoSEQ multiplex PCR. The sample shows roughly 23,000 clones, about 88% of them seen only once. The sample consisted of peripheral blood, taken before any cancer treatment. The receptors stem from a male donor older than 55 with stage I lung adenocarcinoma.

The J gene is TRBJ1-1, the V gene TRBV4-2; D remains ambiguous. The V gene lost 0 bases and the J gene lost 3 bases, with 14 bases spanning the gap. The CDR3 totals 16 residues. CDR1 LGHNA and CDR2 YNFKEQ come from the germline V gene. CDR3 sequence: CASSQDWAPEYTEAFF. Here the CDR3 DNA reads TGTGCCAGCAGCCAAGATTGGGCCCCGGAGTACACTGAAGCTTTCTTT.

This chain connects TRBV4-3 to TRBJ1-1, with a tentative D call TRBD1 (5 bases). V lost 7 bases, J lost 5 bases, and 14 bases lay in between. This CDR3 spans 13 amino acids. CDR1 is LGHNA, CDR2 YSLEER, per germline. The CDR3 reads CASNSRGETEAFF. As DNA, the CDR3 is TGCGCCAGCAACTCACGGGGGGAAACTGAAGCTTTCTTT.

The chain uses TRBV28 and TRBJ1-5, with 8 nucleotides matching TRBD1. Looked up from germline, CDR1 is MDHEN and CDR2 is SYDVKM. The CDR3 is made up of 16 amino acids. The V and J ends lost 6 bases and 1 base, in that order; junction bases with no gene match: 8. DNA of the CDR3: TGTGCCAGCAGAACACAGGGGGTGGGAAGCAATCAGCCCCAGCATTTT. Translation: CASRTQGVGSNQPQHF.

This sequence joins TRBV6-5 and TRBJ1-1, with D tentatively TRBD1 (6 bases). The ends were cut back, 5 bases at V and 3 bases at J, with 16 bases in the middle. CDR1 MNHEY and CDR2 SVGAGI come from the germline V gene. This CDR3 spans 15 amino acids. The CDR3 nucleotides are TGTGCCAGCAGTCAAATGACAGGTGGGGACACTGAAGCTTTCTTT. Translation: CASSQMTGGDTEAFF.

The chain uses TRBV11-2 and TRBJ2-7; D gene ambiguous. CDR1 and CDR2 from the germline V gene are SGHAT and FQNNGV. CDR3 length: 15 residues. The V gene lost 1 base and the J gene lost 1 base, with 11 bases spanning the gap. CDR3 nucleotides: TGTGCCAGCAGCTTAGGAGGCAGCCTTTCCTACGAGCAGTACTTC. As protein: CASSLGGSLSYEQYF. Using reference TRBV11-2 and TRBJ2-7 for the parts outside the CDR3, the full variable domain is EAGVAQSPRYKIIEKRQSVAFWCNPISGHATLYWYQQILGQGPKLLIQFQNNGVVDDSQLPKDRFSAERLKGVDSTLKIQPAKLEDSAVYLCASSLGGSLSYEQYFGPGTRLTVT.

V usage is TRBV27 and J usage is TRBJ2-3, with D perhaps TRBD1 (7 bases). The germline V and J ends were trimmed by 4 bases and 2 bases, with 16 bases remaining between them. CDR1 and CDR2 from the germline V gene are MNHEY and SMNVEV (reference sequence). The CDR3 has 16 amino acids. CDR3 nucleotide sequence: TGTGCCAGCAGTTCCTATGGAGGGACAGTCACAGATACGCAGTATTTT. Translated, it gives CASSSYGGTVTDTQYF.

CDR3 in amino acids: CASSLYPRGAEAFF. The CDR3 coding sequence is TGTGCCAGCAGTTTATATCCGCGGGGGGCTGAAGCTTTCTTT. The chain carries TRBV28 and TRBJ1-1, with a tentative D call TRBD1 (5 bases). CDR1 is MDHEN, CDR2 SYDVKM, per germline. Trimming shortened V by 1 base and J by 6 bases, and 12 bases separated the two germline ends. This CDR3 contains 14 residues.

The chain uses TRBV5-4 and TRBJ2-5; the D gene is possibly TRBD1 (5 bases). V lost 4 bases to trimming and J lost 5 bases, with 15 bases between them. Germline V gives CDR1 SGHNT, CDR2 YYREEE (reference sequence). The CDR3 covers 14 residues. The CDR3 DNA follows: TGTGCCAGCAGCCCAAGTATGGCAGGGGAGACCCAGTACTTC. Protein sequence: CASSPSMAGETQYF. The full variable domain, in which reference TRBV5-4 and TRBJ2-5 provide the parts outside the CDR3, is ETGVTQSPTHLIKTRGQQVTLRCSSQSGHNTVSWYQQALGQGPQFIFQYYREEENGRGNFPPRFSGLQFPNYSSELNVNALELDDSALYLCASSPSMAGETQYFGPGTRLLVL.

Here the CDR3 DNA reads TGTGCCAGCAGCATCACCGGGACAACTAGAACTAACACTGAAGCTTTCTTT. Translated: CASSITGTTRTNTEAFF. V and J are TRBV7-8 and TRBJ1-1, with D perhaps TRBD1 (6 bases). The CDR3 is made up of 17 amino acids. V shed 5 bases and J shed 2 bases, with 21 bases lying between them. From germline, CDR1 is SGHVS and CDR2 FQNEAQ.

This sequence joins TRBV19 and TRBJ1-5; TRBD1 might be the D (5 bases). CDR1 and CDR2 from the germline V gene are LNHDA and SQIVND (reference sequence). There are 20 residues in the CDR3. With 5 bases removed from V and 2 bases from J, the gap between germline ends came to 28 bases. The CDR3 here is CASSPGTLGGPGLGNQPQHF. The CDR3 DNA reads as TGTGCCAGTAGTCCAGGTACACTAGGAGGTCCGGGACTTGGCAATCAGCCCCAGCATTTT.

The chain employs TRBV19 and TRBJ1-3; D unresolved. CDR1 and CDR2 (germline): LNHDA, SQIVND (reference sequence). CDR3 length: 14 amino acids. Trimming removed 9 bases from V and 3 bases from J, with 15 bases in between. DNA of the CDR3: TGTGCCAGCTTCAAAGGGAGCGATGGAAACACCATATATTTT. Translating it yields CASFKGSDGNTIYF.

This chain links TRBV7-8 with TRBJ2-1; TRBD2 matches 9 bases. CDR1 is SGHVS and CDR2 is FQNEAQ in the germline V gene. V was pared by 5 bases and J by 6 bases, with 8 bases of the junction left unmatched. The CDR3 totals 15 residues. Here the CDR3 reads CASSPHAGGPNEQFF. In nucleotides, the CDR3 is TGTGCCAGCAGCCCCCACGCGGGGGGGCCCAATGAGCAGTTCTTC.

The J gene is TRBJ1-1, the V gene TRBV6-6; perhaps TRBD1 as D (6 bases). The CDR3 has 14 residues. Germline CDR1 MNHNY, CDR2 SVGAGI (reference sequence). Trimming left V 4 bases short and J 4 bases short, with 13 bases between. CDR3 amino acids: CASSFGGRVTEAFF. The DNA of the CDR3 is TGTGCCAGCAGTTTTGGGGGGCGAGTCACTGAAGCTTTCTTT.

This clone occurred a few times. The V gene is TRBV5-4, the J gene TRBJ2-3; TRBD2 aligns across 7 bases. V lost 4 bases and J lost 4; bases outside the gene matches: 12. Germline V gene lookup returns CDR1 SGHNT and CDR2 YYREEE (reference sequence). The CDR3 consists of 16 residues. The DNA for the CDR3 is TGTGCCAGCAGCGGCGGGAACCGGGGGGTCCCAGATACGCAGTATTTT. Amino acid sequence: CASSGGNRGVPDTQYF.

This rearrangement joins TRBV7-2 to TRBJ2-7; perhaps TRBD2 as D (5 bases). Trimming left V 6 bases short and J 2 bases short, with 11 bases between. Germline assignment: CDR1 SGHTA and CDR2 FQGNSA. The CDR3 runs to 13 residues. CDR3 in amino acids: CASRATGTYEQYF. CDR3 nucleotide sequence: TGTGCCAGCAGGGCGACGGGGACCTACGAGCAGTACTTC.

The chain uses TRBV12-1 and TRBJ2-5. TRBV12-1 is described as a pseudogene. The CDR3 length is 17 residues. This CDR3 reads CASSLPWPWFRVETQYF. CDR3 DNA sequence: TGTGCCAGCAGCTTGCCCTGGCCCTGGTTCAGAGTGGAGACCCAGTACTTC.

V and J are TRBV28 and TRBJ1-2; 8 bases are a match to TRBD1. After removal of 5 bases from V and 3 bases from J, the junction contained 5 bases not matched to a gene. The CDR3 extends over 14 amino acids. The germline gives CDR1 MDHEN, CDR2 SYDVKM. CDR3 amino acids: CASSGQGADYGYTF. DNA for the CDR3: TGTGCCAGCAGTGGACAGGGTGCAGACTATGGCTACACCTTC.

This clone appeared a single time. The chain carries TRBV6-6 and TRBJ2-1; D unresolved. Trimming cost V 2 bases and J 2 bases, with 10 bases left between them. The CDR3 contains 15 residues. Per the germline V gene, CDR1 is MNHNY and CDR2 is SVGAGI (reference sequence). The CDR3 sequence: CASSYGSATYNEQFF. Here the CDR3 DNA reads TGTGCCAGCAGTTACGGGTCTGCCACCTACAATGAGCAGTTCTTC.

V usage is TRBV10-2 and J usage is TRBJ1-5; the D is unclear. Trimming took 2 bases from V and 4 from J, leaving 15 bases between them. Per the germline V gene, CDR1 is WSHSY and CDR2 is SAAADI. The CDR3 is 16 amino acids. The CDR3 DNA sequence: TGCGCCAGCAGTGAGAGGTTCGGAACGGTGAATCAGCCCCAGCATTTT. Translated, it gives CASSERFGTVNQPQHF.

The chain combines TRBV5-1 with TRBJ2-5, with D possibly being TRBD1 or TRBD2 (6 bases each). Trimming took 0 bases from V and 3 from J, leaving 15 bases between them. The CDR3 sequence is 16 residues long. CDR1 is SGHRS and CDR2 is YFSETQ in the germline V gene. The CDR3 region is CASSLDRGPGEETQYF. As DNA, the CDR3 is TGCGCCAGCAGCTTGGATCGGGGGCCGGGGGAAGAGACCCAGTACTTC.

V and J are TRBV4-3 and TRBJ2-7; 9 bases agree with TRBD2. V was pared by 0 bases and J by 1 base, with 10 bases of the junction left unmatched. From germline, CDR1 is LGHNA and CDR2 YSLEER. This CDR3 is 18 amino acids long. CDR3 sequence: CASSQEFALSGSSYEQYF. CDR3 nucleotide sequence: TGCGCCAGCAGCCAAGAATTCGCCCTTAGCGGGAGTTCCTACGAGCAGTACTTC.